The entry that follows covers one T cell receptor (beta chain) sequence. The junction does not match germline at one end; this may be a read error. The data belong to a study of blood T cell repertoires in COVID-19. TCRdb's copy holds only in-frame clones and misses some; the assay was immunoSEQ multiplex PCR. This sample yields about 270,000 clones, of which roughly 88% are seen a single time; around 0.9% belongs to the top ten. The study assigned cohorts using participant-reported clinical history. Recovered status in Cohort 3 required two negative PCRs, clearance, or symptom resolution. CDR3 size: 15 residues. Germline V gene data show CDR1 as MNHEY and CDR2 as SMNVEV (reference sequence).

The sample consisted of PBMCs or T cells enriched from blood (not recorded which). This TCR was sampled from a woman younger than 45 who had recovered from COVID-19. The V and J genes are TRBV27 and TRBJ2-7; 7 bases are a match to TRBD1. The CDR3 DNA reads TGTGCCAGCAGGTTATCGACAGGGCTTTTCTACGAGCAGTACTTC. This encodes CASRLSTGLFYEQYF.